The entry below describes one T cell receptor (beta chain). What it binds is unknown. This sample was taken from a study of Ad26.COV2.S vaccination and SARS-CoV-2 variants. The CDR3 is 13 amino acids. V was pared by 2 bases and J by 8 bases, with 5 bases of the junction left unmatched. Germline values: CDR1 ENHRY, CDR2 SYGVKD. Stated treatment: over 15 received Ad26.COV2.S at low or high dose, single or two shots; roughly 5 received placebo; per-sample allocation not given. At day 63 after the first vaccine or placebo injection, samples were drawn. Study findings and constraints: The TCR breadth and depth analyses may have understated or missed part of the total T cell responses.

The table came from immunoSEQ multiplex PCR; TCRdb's copy has only in-frame clones and leaves some out. The sample has 300,000 to 500,000 clones; roughly nine tenths are singletons. The V gene is TRBV10-3, the J gene TRBJ1-2, with 7 bases aligning to TRBD1. The clonotype originates from a person aged 18-60 years who received the Ad26.COV2.S COVID-19 vaccine or a placebo. This specimen was peripheral blood, taken in a trial of Ad26.COV2.S vaccine versus placebo. CDR3 protein: CAISEATGPGYTF. In nucleotides, the CDR3 is TGTGCCATCAGTGAGGCGACAGGGCCGGGCTACACCTTC.